Listed here are 13 T cell receptor beta chains from one sample, sequenced in a study of blood T cells in healthy people across ages. Through a sample-barcoded 5' primer and a J-beta primer mix, a second PCR was run for roughly 7 to 11 cycles. TCRdb re-derived calls from the 5' RACE reads in MiXCR, one entry per CDR3 protein. The sample lists hundreds of thousands of distinct CDR3 sequences, roughly half occurring once. Specimen: blood. These receptor sequences come from a man in his 60s in good health.

The chain links TRBV6-2 or TRBV6-3 to TRBJ2-1, with 10 bases that match TRBD1. After removal of 6 bases from V and 11 bases from J, the junction contained 10 bases not matched to a gene. Per germline, CDR1 MNHEY and CDR2 SVGEGT. CDR3 length: 14 amino acids. CDR3 loop: CASRPPGQGSKQFF. In nucleotides, the CDR3 is TGTGCCAGCAGACCGCCGGGACAGGGGAGTAAGCAGTTCTTC.

The rearrangement joins TRBV20-1 to TRBJ2-1, with 13 bases aligning to TRBD2. The V gene's germline CDR1 is DFQATT and CDR2 SNEGSKA (reference sequence). The V gene end was trimmed by 2 bases and the J gene end by 7 bases; junction bases not matched to a gene: 8. The CDR3 length is 16 residues. CDR3: CSARLLAGGRGNEQFF. CDR3 in DNA: TGCAGTGCTAGACTACTAGCGGGAGGGCGGGGAAATGAGCAGTTCTTC.

The rearrangement links TRBV4-1 to TRBJ2-2; 8 bases match TRBD2. This CDR3 is built from 16 residues. CDR1 and CDR2 (germline): MGHRA, YSYEKL. The V gene end was trimmed by 6 bases and the J gene end by 2 bases; junction bases not matched to a gene: 8. Here the CDR3 DNA reads TGCGCCAGCAGGTACCCTAGCGGGCCTAACACCGGGGAGCTGTTTTTT. Translating it yields CASRYPSGPNTGELFF.

The chain joins TRBV25-1 to TRBJ1-2, with D possibly being TRBD1 (6 bases). CDR1 is MGHDK and CDR2 is SYGVNS in the germline V gene. V lost 6 bases and J 4 bases, leaving 12 bases between the germline ends. CDR3 size: 13 residues. CDR3 nucleotides: TGTGCCAGCAGACCCACAGGGCGCTATGGCTACACCTTC. It is translated as CASRPTGRYGYTF.

This chain connects TRBV4-1 to TRBJ2-7; 8 bases align to TRBD1. CDR1 and CDR2 from the germline V gene are MGHRA and YSYEKL. J lost 4 bases, V lost 4 bases, and 6 bases had no gene match. This CDR3 has 14 amino acids. The CDR3 coding sequence is TGCGCCAGCAGCCCACCGACAGGGGTGTACGAGCAGTACTTC. Its translation is CASSPPTGVYEQYF.

V usage is TRBV29-1 and J usage is TRBJ2-5; D is possibly TRBD1 (6 bases). This CDR3 is built from 10 residues. Germline CDR1 SQVTM, CDR2 ANQGSEA. V gave up 3 bases and J gave up 13 bases, with 12 bases separating them. As DNA, the CDR3 is TGCAGCGTTGACCGACAGGCCCCGTACTTC. Its protein product is CSVDRQAPYF.

This clonotype was detected only a few times. The chain employs TRBV5-6 and TRBJ1-4; D ambiguous. With 0 bases removed from V and 3 bases from J, the gap between germline ends came to 6 bases. Per the germline V gene, CDR1 is SGHDT and CDR2 is YYEEEE. The length of the CDR3 is 14 residues. This CDR3 is CASSLVSSNEKLFF. The CDR3 DNA is TGTGCCAGCAGCTTGGTCAGTTCTAATGAAAAACTGTTTTTT.

This clonotype came up a few times. The chain carries TRBV28 and TRBJ2-7; perhaps TRBD1 as D (5 bases). The germline V gene encodes CDR1 MDHEN and CDR2 SYDVKM. The CDR3 loop spans 13 amino acids. Trimming shortened V by 5 bases and J by 3 bases, and 11 bases separated the two germline ends. The CDR3 spells CASSLGQVYEQYF. The CDR3 bases are TGTGCCAGCAGTCTTGGACAAGTCTACGAGCAGTACTTC.

The genes are TRBV10-3 and TRBJ2-5, with TRBD2 identical over 8 bases. J lost 11 bases, V lost 4 bases, and 6 bases had no gene match. Germline V gene lookup returns CDR1 ENHRY and CDR2 SYGVKD. The CDR3 extends over 12 amino acids. The chain's CDR3 is CAISGTSNEQYF. The CDR3 DNA reads TGTGCCATCAGTGGGACTAGCAATGAGCAGTACTTC.

This clonotype was found a few times. This chain links TRBV7-9 with TRBJ2-6; D is unresolved. Germline V CDR1 and CDR2: SEHNR, FQNEAQ (reference sequence). Trimming shortened V by 3 bases and J by 2 bases, and 8 bases separated the two germline ends. The CDR3 loop spans 15 amino acids. Written as DNA, the CDR3 is TGTGCCAGCAGCTTTAAGGGAACTGGGGCCAACGTCCTGACTTTC. Translation gives CASSFKGTGANVLTF.

J is TRBJ1-1 and V is TRBV27, with TRBD1 matching over 8 bases. This CDR3 comprises 14 residues. Trimming took 5 bases from V and 5 from J; bases not matched to a gene: 7. The V gene's germline CDR1 is MNHEY and CDR2 SMNVEV (reference sequence). CDR3 region: CASSTRGRVTEAFF. CDR3 DNA: TGTGCCAGCAGTACCAGGGGGCGGGTTACTGAAGCTTTCTTT.

The genes are TRBV14 and TRBJ2-3; 7 bases agree with TRBD2. The V segment lost 1 base and the J segment 1 base; nucleotides outside the gene matches: 5. The CDR3 totals 16 residues. Germline V gives CDR1 SGHDN, CDR2 FVKESK. The CDR3 sequence: CASSQGSGARTDTQYF. CDR3 in DNA: TGTGCCAGCAGCCAAGGAAGCGGGGCTCGCACAGATACGCAGTATTTT. The entire variable domain, with the rest obtained from reference TRBV14 and TRBJ2-3, is as follows: EAGVTQFPSHSVIEKGQTVTLRCDPISGHDNLYWYRRVMGKEIKFLLHFVKESKQDESGMPNNRFLAERTGGTYSTLKVQPAELEDSGVYFCASSQGSGARTDTQYFGPGTRLTVL.

The gene calls are TRBV7-3 and TRBJ2-3; 7 bases match TRBD1. The germline CDR1 and CDR2 sequences are SGHTA and FQGTGA. The CDR3 totals 17 residues. J gave up 0 bases and V 5 bases, and 11 bases lay outside the gene matches. The CDR3 nucleotides are TGTGCCAGCAGCCTAGCAGGGGGACAGACTAGCACAGATACGCAGTATTTT. Its translation is CASSLAGGQTSTDTQYF.